Reported below is one T cell receptor (beta chain). This record belongs to a study of blood T cell repertoires in COVID-19. Study context: The United States, Italy and Spain were the sources of the acute and convalescent COVID-19 samples. T cells, B-cell-depleted T cells, or PBMCs supplied cDNA or gDNA.

Libraries were prepared by immunoSEQ multiplex PCR; TCRdb keeps only in-frame clonotypes and omits some of them. The sample holds around 180,000 clones, around 90% seen once. Between the trimmed V and J ends, which lost 4 bases and 0 bases, there was a span of 13 bases. The CDR3 consists of 16 residues. Germline V gene data show CDR1 as SGHAT and CDR2 as FQNNGV. Sequenced input: peripheral blood. This clonotype was sampled from a human donor in a cohort sampled during active COVID-19. J is TRBJ2-1 and V is TRBV11-2, with D perhaps matching TRBD1 (5 bases). This CDR3 is CASSSGADTSYNEQFF. The CDR3 DNA sequence: TGTGCCAGCAGCTCTGGGGCGGACACCTCCTACAATGAGCAGTTCTTC.